These T cell receptor beta chains were read from a single sample in a study of shared clonotypes between healthy human individuals. The table came from immunoSEQ multiplex PCR; TCRdb's copy has only in-frame clones and leaves some out. Of over 2 million clones detected, around 90% appear once; the ten largest clones hold around 0.38%. Sequenced sample: naive CD4+ T cells from PBMCs. These receptors all come from a young man in good health. Some clones in this sample may be carry-over from other donors' samples. CDR3s include the opening cysteine and the closing phenylalanine or tryptophan. D genes are given only for firm matches. The size entry is marked missing in some rows and otherwise reads once, few, many or a size class.

J	size	D	V	CDR3	DNA
TRBJ2-2	NA	NA	TRBV5-1	CASSSQGPNTGELFF	TGCGCCAGCAGCTCCCAGGGGCCTAACACCGGGGAGCTGTTTTTT
TRBJ2-5	NA	TRBD1	TRBV7-3	CASSRGIQETQYF	TGTGCCAGCTCCAGGGGGATCCAAGAGACCCAGTACTTC
TRBJ2-7	NA	NA	TRBV29-1	CSVEGGIEQYF	TGCAGCGTTGAGGGGGGCATCGAGCAGTACTTC
TRBJ1-1	NA	NA	TRBV6-5	CASSPTGYPEAFF	TGTGCCAGCAGTCCTACAGGGTATCCTGAAGCTTTCTTT
TRBJ2-6	NA	TRBD2	TRBV29-1	CSPAGGLSSGANVLTF	TGCAGCCCTGCGGGGGGCCTGAGCTCTGGGGCCAACGTCCTGACTTTC
TRBJ1-5	once	NA	TRBV19	CASRIRSTGFDQPQHF	TGTGCCAGTAGGATTAGAAGTACAGGGTTCGATCAGCCCCAGCATTTT
TRBJ2-1	NA	TRBD2	TRBV4-2	CASSPGLAGPYNEQFF	TGTGCCAGCAGCCCCGGACTAGCGGGACCCTACAATGAGCAGTTCTTC
TRBJ1-4	NA	NA	TRBV21-1	CASSKKSGNEKLFF	TGTGCCAGCAGCAAAAAGTCGGGAAATGAAAAACTGTTTTTT
TRBJ2-3	NA	NA	TRBV27	CASSSDTDTQYF	TGTGCCAGCAGTTCAGACACAGATACGCAGTATTTT
TRBJ2-5	NA	TRBD2	TRBV4-2	CASSTTGPSGMGETRYF	TGTGCCAGCAGCACAACTGGGCCTAGCGGGATGGGGGAGACCCGGTACTTC
TRBJ2-7	NA	TRBD2	TRBV7-3	CASSLRLASEQYF	TGTGCCAGCAGCTTAAGACTAGCATCCGAGCAGTACTTC
TRBJ2-7	NA	TRBD2	TRBV10-1	CASSLGTSGRQPYEQYF	TGCGCCAGCAGCTTGGGGACTAGCGGGAGGCAGCCCTACGAGCAGTACTTC
TRBJ1-5	once	TRBD1	TRBV15	CASGTGGGEPQHF	TGTGCTTCCGGGACAGGGGGCGGTGAGCCCCAGCATTTT
TRBJ2-6	NA	TRBD1	TRBV5-1	CASSWGQGAGANVLTF	TGCGCCAGCAGCTGGGGACAGGGGGCTGGGGCCAACGTCCTGACTTTC
TRBJ1-2	NA	NA	TRBV4-2	CASSQEGGDGGYTF	TGTGCCAGCAGCCAAGAGGGAGGGGACGGCGGCTACACCTTC
TRBJ1-5	NA	NA	TRBV28	CASSLTGQPQHF	TGTGCCAGCAGTTTGACGGGTCAGCCCCAGCATTTT
TRBJ2-1	NA	NA	TRBV11-1	CASSRIKGYNEQFF	TGTGCCAGCAGCCGGATAAAAGGGTACAATGAGCAGTTCTTC
TRBJ1-2	NA	NA	TRBV4-3	CASSQDLTPRRGYTF	TGCGCCAGCAGCCAAGATCTCACCCCTCGGCGGGGCTACACCTTC
TRBJ1-1	NA	TRBD1	TRBV9	CASSVTGTGVTEAFF	TGTGCCAGCAGCGTAACCGGGACAGGGGTGACTGAAGCTTTCTTT
TRBJ1-2	NA	NA	TRBV28	CASSLTGTSYGYTF	TGTGCCAGCAGTTTAACAGGGACCAGCTATGGCTACACCTTC
TRBJ2-7	NA	NA	TRBV18	CASSPAAGNYEQYF	TGTGCCAGCTCACCAGCAGCAGGGAACTACGAGCAGTACTTC
TRBJ2-5	NA	NA	TRBV28	CASSKQGRETQYF	TGTGCCAGCAGTAAACAGGGTAGAGAGACCCAGTACTTC
TRBJ1-1	NA	NA	TRBV7-8	CASSLRSLTEAFF	TGTGCCAGCAGCTTACGGTCGCTCACTGAAGCTTTCTTT
TRBJ2-7	NA	TRBD1	TRBV6-6	CASSFTGTGAYEQYF	TGTGCCAGCAGTTTCACCGGGACAGGGGCCTACGAGCAGTACTTC
TRBJ2-7	NA	NA	TRBV21-1	CASSQAIGRVVPSYEQYF	TGTGCCAGCAGCCAAGCGATAGGTCGTGTCGTCCCCTCCTACGAGCAGTACTTC
TRBJ2-3	NA	TRBD2	TRBV9	CASSETSGSPDTQYF	TGTGCCAGCAGCGAGACTAGCGGGAGCCCAGATACGCAGTATTTT
TRBJ2-7	NA	TRBD2	TRBV4-1	CASSRRLAGSVEQYF	TGCGCCAGCAGCCGCCGACTAGCGGGATCTGTCGAGCAGTACTTC
TRBJ2-7	NA	TRBD1	TRBV29-1	CSVRDRELYEQYF	TGCAGCGTTCGGGACAGGGAGTTGTACGAGCAGTACTTC
TRBJ2-1	NA	TRBD1	TRBV7-8	CASSLEDRASQFF	TGTGCCAGCAGCTTAGAGGACAGGGCGTCGCAGTTCTTC
TRBJ1-4	NA	TRBD1	TRBV19	CASSTPGTRGEKLFF	TGTGCCAGTAGTACCCCCGGGACCAGGGGGGAAAAACTGTTTTTT
TRBJ1-5	NA	NA	TRBV6-1	CASSEFPGGAGNQPQHF	TGTGCCAGCAGTGAATTCCCTGGGGGTGCGGGCAATCAGCCCCAGCATTTT
TRBJ1-1	once	NA	TRBV6-6	CASIPQAQGGITEAFF	TGTGCCAGCATTCCCCAGGCCCAAGGGGGGATCACTGAAGCTTTCTTT
TRBJ2-2	NA	TRBD2	TRBV7-6	CASSHGGRASGNNTGTGELFF	TGTGCCAGCAGCCACGGGGGCAGAGCTAGCGGGAATAATACGGGCACCGGGGAGCTGTTTTTT
TRBJ2-5	NA	NA	TRBV30	CAWDKGDGETQYF	TGTGCCTGGGATAAGGGTGACGGAGAGACCCAGTACTTC
TRBJ1-5	NA	TRBD1	TRBV18	CASSPGGTGGNNQPQHF	TGTGCCAGCTCACCAGGCGGGACAGGGGGCAATAATCAGCCCCAGCATTTT
TRBJ1-2	NA	NA	TRBV28	CASSPSHVGYGYTF	TGTGCCAGCAGTCCAAGTCACGTTGGCTATGGCTACACCTTC
TRBJ1-5	few	NA	TRBV7-9	CASSPAAGGNQPQHF	TGTGCCAGCAGCCCGGCTGCAGGGGGCAATCAGCCCCAGCATTTT
TRBJ2-1	NA	NA	TRBV28	CASSLMVNEQFF	TGTGCCAGCAGTTTAATGGTTAATGAGCAGTTCTTC
TRBJ2-1	NA	TRBD2	TRBV5-4	CASSFVQRLADNEQFF	TGTGCCAGCAGCTTTGTACAGCGACTAGCGGACAATGAGCAGTTCTTC
TRBJ2-7	NA	NA	TRBV28	CATSSSARPLEQYF	TGTGCCACCTCATCTTCTGCTCGACCCCTCGAGCAGTACTTC
TRBJ2-4	NA	NA	TRBV28	CASKTHGDIQYF	TGTGCCAGCAAGACCCACGGGGACATTCAGTACTTC
TRBJ2-1	NA	NA	TRBV29-1	CSVARVAYNEQFF	TGCAGCGTTGCCCGAGTTGCTTACAATGAGCAGTTCTTC
TRBJ2-7	NA	NA	TRBV18	CASSPTNYEQYF	TGTGCCAGCTCACCAACCAACTACGAGCAGTACTTC
TRBJ2-1	NA	TRBD2	TRBV6-1	CASSEAGGPGLASYNEQFF	TGTGCCAGCAGTGAAGCCGGCGGACCGGGACTAGCCTCCTACAATGAGCAGTTCTTC
TRBJ2-1	NA	NA	TRBV14	CASSPPSEQFF	TGTGCCAGCAGCCCCCCCAGTGAGCAGTTCTTC
TRBJ2-7	once	TRBD1	TRBV4-3	CASSQVATGGSSYEQYF	TGCGCCAGCAGCCAAGTGGCTACAGGGGGCAGCTCCTACGAGCAGTACTTC
TRBJ1-3	NA	NA	TRBV6-5	CASSTSGNTIYF	TGTGCCAGCAGTACGAGTGGAAACACCATATATTTT
TRBJ1-2	NA	NA	TRBV19	CASSSQEPNYGYTF	TGTGCCAGTAGTTCCCAGGAACCTAACTATGGCTACACCTTC
TRBJ2-5	NA	TRBD1	TRBV6-1	CASSKAGGGWETQYF	TGTGCCAGCAGTAAGGCAGGGGGCGGTTGGGAGACCCAGTACTTC
TRBJ2-1	NA	NA	TRBV5-1	CASSLVMGQQLSHEQFF	TGCGCCAGCAGCTTGGTCATGGGACAACAGCTCTCGCATGAGCAGTTCTTC
TRBJ1-5	NA	NA	TRBV11-2	CASSPIKGDLNQPQHF	TGTGCCAGCAGCCCCATAAAAGGCGACCTAAATCAGCCCCAGCATTTT
TRBJ2-7	NA	NA	TRBV5-1	CASSLVSGTYEQYF	TGCGCCAGCAGCTTGGTTTCGGGGACCTACGAGCAGTACTTC
TRBJ2-7	once	TRBD1	TRBV18	CASSRDRGDEQYF	TGTGCCAGCTCCCGGGACAGGGGGGACGAGCAGTACTTC
TRBJ1-6	NA	NA	TRBV6-5	CASTQTGPHSPLHF	TGTGCCAGCACCCAGACAGGTCCCCATTCACCCCTCCACTTT
TRBJ1-2	NA	TRBD1	TRBV28	CASSTPGQGAGGYTF	TGTGCCAGCAGTACGCCGGGACAGGGGGCCGGTGGCTACACCTTC